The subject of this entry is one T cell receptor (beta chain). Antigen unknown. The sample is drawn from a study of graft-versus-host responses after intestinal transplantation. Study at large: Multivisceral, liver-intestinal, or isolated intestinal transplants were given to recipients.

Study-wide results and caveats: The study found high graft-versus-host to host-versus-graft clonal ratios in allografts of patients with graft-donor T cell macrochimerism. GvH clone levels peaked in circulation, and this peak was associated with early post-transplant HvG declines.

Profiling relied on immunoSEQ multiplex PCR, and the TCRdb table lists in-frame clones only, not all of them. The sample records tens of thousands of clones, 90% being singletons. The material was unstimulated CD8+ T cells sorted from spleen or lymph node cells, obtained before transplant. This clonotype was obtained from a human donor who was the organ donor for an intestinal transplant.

The CDR3 coding sequence is TGCAGCGAGAAACAGGGCAACACTGAAGCTTTCTTT. Its translation: CSEKQGNTEAFF. This chain connects TRBV29-1 to TRBJ1-1, with D possibly matching TRBD1 (6 bases). V gave up 7 bases and J gave up 2 bases, with 11 bases separating them. The germline CDR1 and CDR2 sequences are SQVTM and ANQGSEA. The CDR3 has 12 amino acids.